This T cell receptor (beta chain) was obtained from a study of CD8+CD57+ T cells in acquired aplastic anemia listed by TCRdb under 2018. The study in broad terms: Extracted DNA from sorted CD4+ and CD8+ cells averaged about 2.9 ug, ranging from roughly 0.19 to 27.4 ug. Mean read counts for healthy donor samples were around 10 million for CD4+ cells and around 11 million for CD8+ cells.

TCR repertoires of sorted CD4+ and CD8+ blood T cells from severe aplastic anemia patients and healthy subjects were deep-sequenced in the study. Ficoll-Paque density gradient centrifugation was used to isolate peripheral blood mononuclear cells. CD4+ and CD8+ T cells were sorted by FACS or magnetic beads before DNA extraction. Beyond this particular receptor, the publication reports: Between patients and healthy controls, no significant difference in CD8+ Simpson's diversity was found (P=0.060). Approximately 31 CD8+ CDR3 sequences were found in both patients and controls but appeared to be highly expressed in patients and within the immunodominant clones of the patients.

There are 13 amino acids in the CDR3, from cysteine to phenylalanine inclusive. Only the CDR3 DNA stays, 39 bases, in frame from base 1. CDR1 and CDR2 are drawn from the germline V gene (reference sequence): DFQATT, SNEGSKA. V loses 4 bases of germline sequence and J loses 9 bases, and the interval between the two ends is 13 bases. TCR beta VDJ combination and CDR3 sequence profiling used genomic DNA as the template. TCR repertoire sequencing was run on an Illumina HiSeq 2000. For the original study's pipeline: TRBV/TRBJ rearrangement plots, CDR3 size and DJ length profiles, and Simpson's diversity index were used to evaluate the repertoires. The most abundant DNA sequence in the deep sequencing data was defined as the immunodominant clone. CDR3 amino acid sequences were checked for sharing between subjects and were compared against published repertoires and the VDJdb database. TCRdb reran the public reads through fastp at Q25 and MiXCR, keeping productive beta chains. Duplicate CDR3 protein sequences are folded into a single record with the most common DNA and genes. TCRdb's processing, not the study's, gives the V and J calls here. The sample records some 410,000 distinct CDR3 sequences, about two thirds of which are singletons. The ten top clones hold 4% of the sample.

Notes on this clonotype: The antigen this receptor binds is unknown. There are no base qualities to consult, and no much larger clone falls within one base.

Sample: sorted CD4+, CD8+, or CD8+CD57+ T cells (not recorded which) from PBMCs. This receptor chain uses TRBV20-1 and TRBJ1-6; 6 matching bases give a weak D call of TRBD1. This receptor was identified in a human donor in good health, serving as a control. The sequence in DNA is TGCAGTGCTACCCCGGACAGACGTTCACCCCTCCACTTT. Its translation is CSATPDRRSPLHF.